This T cell receptor (beta chain) was profiled in a study of identical twins. Study observations and caveats: Diverse VJ usage suggested most zero-insertion clonotypes were not invariant T cells. The study based its conclusions on cross-sectional statistical analysis and did not follow the same donors. Excess low generation probability was seen in twin-shared out-of-frame alpha sequences.

Carrying unique molecular identifiers, the cDNA also gained a universal primer site through template switching. TCRdb independently ran MiXCR on the 5' RACE reads; one entry per CDR3 protein. The sample lists 350,000 to 450,000 distinct CDR3 sequences, approximately 17% occurring once. Germline V gene data show CDR1 as SGHAT and CDR2 as FQNNGV. The CDR3 extends over 17 amino acids. V lost 5 bases to trimming and J lost 0 bases, with 14 bases between them. Comment on this clonotype: Its antigen remains unidentified.

Sequencing input: naive T cells sorted from blood. The TCR sequence derives from a man aged 50-60 years in good health. The V and J genes are TRBV11-2 and TRBJ2-6, with unresolved D. This CDR3 is CASSPLVASSGANVLTF. CDR3 sequence (DNA): TGTGCCAGCAGCCCGTTGGTGGCCAGCTCTGGGGCCAACGTCCTGACTTTC.